This TCR beta chain appears in the sequencing data of a study of response to subunit inactivated influenza vaccine. TCRdb called the RT-PCR reads again in MiXCR, with one record for every CDR3 protein. The table shows roughly 670,000 distinct CDR3 sequences, with about 15% occurring only once. Study findings and constraints: A suggestion made by the authors is that each seasonal influenza vaccination recruits few new T cells.

With 3 bases removed from V and 3 bases from J, the gap between germline ends came to 8 bases. This CDR3 spans 13 amino acids. This clonotype occurred many times. The antigen is undetermined. The rearrangement links TRBV12-3 or TRBV12-4 to TRBJ1-2; D is perhaps TRBD1 (5 bases). The source material was PBMCs from blood, sampled around two weeks before vaccination. The sequence came from a man aged 50 or older who received an inactivated influenza vaccine. The CDR3 nucleotides are TGTGCCAGCAGTTTGCAGGGTCACTATGGCTACACCTTC. Protein: CASSLQGHYGYTF.